This T cell receptor beta chain was recorded in a study of T cell repertoires in aging, cancer and after chemotherapy. Study-level background: Six age groups, ranging from 30 or younger to 70 or older, included the donors. Millions of TCR reads were in the whole dataset. Pre- and post-chemotherapy samples were paired from glioblastoma patients treated with temozolomide-based therapy.

Amplification of TCR beta used genomic DNA extracted from peripheral blood. CDR1 is PRHDT and CDR2 is FYEKMQ in the germline V gene (reference sequence). The CDR3 covers 16 residues. V lost 0 bases and J lost 2, with 8 bases in between. In its sample, this clonotype is large. Multiplex touch-down PCR with TRB-A/B primers amplified rearranged V-D-J TRB sequences. TCRdb redid the calling of the multiplex PCR reads with MiXCR, one entry per CDR3 protein. Found here are 2,000 to 2,500 distinct CDR3 sequences, just under 20% of them singletons; the top ten hold 8.1%. This clonotype was obtained from a human donor with a solid tumor. The sequencing sample was made of blood. The rearrangement joins TRBV13 to TRBJ2-6; no firm D call. The CDR3 here is CASSLGSLPGANVLTF. CDR3 bases: TGTGCCAGCAGCTTAGGATCGCTCCCTGGGGCCAACGTCCTGACTTTC.